The T cell receptor beta chain described here comes from a study of T cells in Graves' hyperthyroidism and ophthalmopathy. Study-wide findings and caveats: Patients with ophthalmopathy were separated from those with stable hyperthyroidism by a 13 V-J model. Onset of ophthalmopathy came a median 6.5 months after the model predicted it.

This clonotype has only a few counts. The antigen is unknown. The CDR3 is 17 amino acids. The V gene's germline CDR1 is SGHDN and CDR2 FVKESK. Trimming cost V 1 base and J 0 bases, with 13 bases left between them. Authors of the study amplified TCR beta CDR3 regions from RNA transcripts. HTBI primers were used for first-round RT-PCR of the TCR CDR3. One entry per CDR3 protein results from TCRdb running MiXCR on the multiplex PCR reads. Of over 650,000 distinct CDR3 sequences detected, roughly 46% appear once; the ten largest clones hold more than 7%. This rearrangement joins TRBV14 to TRBJ1-3; tentative D call: TRBD1 (5 bases). The TCR comes from an adult man with Graves' disease, either hyperthyroidism or ophthalmopathy (not recorded which). The specimen was peripheral blood or thyroid tissue (not recorded which). CDR3 DNA sequence: TGTGCCAGCAGCCAAGGACCGGGACGGTACTCTGGAAACACCATATATTTT. This sequence encodes CASSQGPGRYSGNTIYF. The full variable domain, with the rest looked up from reference TRBV14 and TRBJ1-3, is EAGVTQFPSHSVIEKGQTVTLRCDPISGHDNLYWYRRVMGKEIKFLLHFVKESKQDESGMPNNRFLAERTGGTYSTLKVQPAELEDSGVYFCASSQGPGRYSGNTIYFGEGSWLTVV.